This T cell receptor (beta chain) appears in the sequencing data of a study of OX40 agonist ivuxolimab in advanced cancers. Study-level points and caveats: Clonal expansion was seen in CD4+ and CD8+ blood T cells by week 6 at 0.1 to 3.0 mg/kg. The work left the antigen specificity of expanded peripheral T cells undetermined.

Comment on this clone: Its antigen is undetermined.

Germline CDR1 is SGHNT and CDR2 is YENEEA. This CDR3 region has 16 residues. V lost 5 bases, J lost 6 bases, and 12 bases stayed unmatched. The repertoire was sequenced with immunoSEQ multiplex PCR; TCRdb's copy has only in-frame clones and lacks some. The top ten hold 0.55% to 0.65% of the sample, which has roughly 77,000 clones, just under 95% seen once. The chain uses TRBV11-3 and TRBJ2-1, with TRBD2 identical over 8 bases. This sample comprised CD4+ or CD8+ T cells sorted from blood, obtained in a trial of the OX40 agonist ivuxolimab. The TCR originated in an adult with an advanced solid tumor such as melanoma, head and neck, liver or kidney cancer. CDR3 sequence: CASSTRLASSLNEQFF. DNA of the CDR3: TGTGCCAGCAGCACCCGACTAGCGTCTTCCCTCAATGAGCAGTTCTTC.